These T cell receptor beta chains were read from a single sample in a study of OX40 agonist ivuxolimab in advanced cancers. TCRdb's copy holds only in-frame clones and misses some; the assay was immunoSEQ multiplex PCR. Among tens of thousands of clones listed, about 86% were seen once. The starting material was CD4+ or CD8+ T cells sorted from blood, obtained in a trial of the OX40 agonist ivuxolimab. All receptors derive from an adult with an advanced solid tumor such as melanoma, head and neck, liver or kidney cancer. CDR3s include the opening cysteine and the closing phenylalanine or tryptophan. Fields, in order: CDR3 DNA, CDR3 protein, clone size, V gene, J gene, D gene. The D gene is left open where the match is weak. Clone size, where shown, is once, few, many, or a class for clones that have expanded.

CDR3nt: TGTGCCAGCAGCTTAGATTCTAGCGGGAGTTCCTACGAGCAGTACTTC; CDR3aa: CASSLDSSGSSYEQYF; abundance: NA; v_gene: TRBV7-8; j_gene: TRBJ2-7; d_gene: TRBD2
CDR3nt: TGTGCCAGCAGTTTATCAGACGTGAACACTGAAGCTTTCTTT; CDR3aa: CASSLSDVNTEAFF; abundance: once; v_gene: TRBV27; j_gene: TRBJ1-1; d_gene: NA
CDR3nt: TGTGCCAGCAGCTTAAGCAGCCTCTCTGGAAACACCATATATTTT; CDR3aa: CASSLSSLSGNTIYF; abundance: NA; v_gene: TRBV7-8; j_gene: TRBJ1-3; d_gene: NA
CDR3nt: TGTGCCAGCAGTGAGGACAGTATTTCACCCCTCCACTTT; CDR3aa: CASSEDSISPLHF; abundance: NA; v_gene: TRBV6-4; j_gene: TRBJ1-6; d_gene: NA
CDR3nt: TGTGCCAGCAGTTATAATCCAGTCTACGAGCAGTACTTC; CDR3aa: CASSYNPVYEQYF; abundance: NA; v_gene: TRBV6-6; j_gene: TRBJ2-7; d_gene: NA
CDR3nt: TGTGCCAGCAGTGTCGACAGGGCAATAGGGAACACCGGGGAGCTGTTTTTT; CDR3aa: CASSVDRAIGNTGELFF; abundance: NA; v_gene: TRBV2; j_gene: TRBJ2-2; d_gene: TRBD1
CDR3nt: TGTGCCAGCAGAGGGGGGCATGGGGCTTTCTTT; CDR3aa: CASRGGHGAFF; abundance: NA; v_gene: TRBV11-2; j_gene: TRBJ1-1; d_gene: NA
CDR3nt: TGTGCCAGCAGCAAACTGTGGACTAGCGGGACTGGCTCCTACAATGAGCAGTTCTTC; CDR3aa: CASSKLWTSGTGSYNEQFF; abundance: NA; v_gene: TRBV13; j_gene: TRBJ2-1; d_gene: TRBD2
CDR3nt: TGTGCCAGCAGCACAAGACAGGGGGGTATGGGCTATGGCTACACCTTC; CDR3aa: CASSTRQGGMGYGYTF; abundance: NA; v_gene: TRBV7-9; j_gene: TRBJ1-2; d_gene: TRBD1
CDR3nt: TGTGCCAGCAGTGCGGAACAGGGCCGTCTCATGAACACTGAAGCTTTCTTT; CDR3aa: CASSAEQGRLMNTEAFF; abundance: NA; v_gene: TRBV2; j_gene: TRBJ1-1; d_gene: NA
CDR3nt: TGCGCCAGCAGCTTGGCTCAGAGCACAGATACGCAGTATTTT; CDR3aa: CASSLAQSTDTQYF; abundance: NA; v_gene: TRBV5-1; j_gene: TRBJ2-3; d_gene: NA
CDR3nt: TGTGCCAGCACCATAGCGGGGCGGGGCACAGATACGCAGTATTTT; CDR3aa: CASTIAGRGTDTQYF; abundance: NA; v_gene: TRBV6-5; j_gene: TRBJ2-3; d_gene: TRBD2
CDR3nt: TGTGCCAGCAGTTACTCGGGCGGGATGAACACCGGGGAGCTGTTTTTT; CDR3aa: CASSYSGGMNTGELFF; abundance: NA; v_gene: TRBV6-5; j_gene: TRBJ2-2; d_gene: NA
CDR3nt: TGTGCCAGCAGCGTAGGGGGTGCCGCAACAGATACGCAGTATTTT; CDR3aa: CASSVGGAATDTQYF; abundance: NA; v_gene: TRBV9; j_gene: TRBJ2-3; d_gene: NA
CDR3nt: TGTGCCAGCAGCCCTGGGGGGGAGCTTGGAAATGAGCAGTTCTTC; CDR3aa: CASSPGGELGNEQFF; abundance: NA; v_gene: TRBV5-4; j_gene: TRBJ2-1; d_gene: TRBD2
CDR3nt: TGTGCCAGCAGCTTAGGGAGGACCACTGAAGCTTTCTTT; CDR3aa: CASSLGRTTEAFF; abundance: NA; v_gene: TRBV11-2; j_gene: TRBJ1-1; d_gene: NA